The rows below give T cell receptor beta chains drawn from one sample of a study of naive and memory T cell subsets. TCRdb itself ran the UMI-ligation and nested PCR reads through MiXCR, one entry per CDR3 protein. Here the sample spans some 82,000 distinct CDR3 sequences, roughly 9.2% being singletons. The sequencing input was naive CD8+ T cells from blood. The receptors here all came from a human donor in good health. The CDR3 runs from the conserved cysteine through the conserved F or W. Each record gives: CDR3 length, D gene, clone size, J gene, V gene, CDR3 protein, CDR3 DNA. A D gene is named only where the DNA matches it firmly. Clone size is shown for a subset of rows, as once, few, many or a class of expanded clone.

15,.,few,TRBJ2-5,TRBV2,CASSLRTDLMETQYF,TGTGCCAGCAGTCTTCGGACAGACCTAATGGAGACCCAGTACTTC
14,.,many,TRBJ1-5,TRBV24-1,CATSDLSTNQPQHF,TGTGCCACCAGTGATTTGTCGACCAATCAGCCCCAGCATTTT
15,.,.,TRBJ2-3,TRBV12-3/TRBV12-4,CASSTPEKETDTQYF,TGTGCCAGCAGCACCCCGGAAAAAGAAACAGATACGCAGTATTTT
11,TRBD1,.,TRBJ1-1,TRBV29-1,CSVTGGAEAFF,TGCAGCGTAACAGGGGGAGCTGAAGCTTTCTTT
13,.,.,TRBJ1-5,TRBV25-1,CASSENSNQPQHF,TGTGCCAGCAGTGAGAATAGCAATCAGCCCCAGCATTTT
13,.,many,TRBJ2-1,TRBV7-9,CASLFVAEDEQFF,TGTGCCAGCCTATTTGTAGCGGAGGATGAGCAGTTCTTC
14,.,many,TRBJ1-1,TRBV27,CASSPGQLNTEAFF,TGTGCCAGCAGTCCTGGACAGCTGAACACTGAAGCTTTCTTT
18,TRBD2,many,TRBJ2-7,TRBV4-2,CASSQGGSSGSVSYEQYF,TGTGCCAGCAGCCAAGGGGGGTCTAGCGGGAGTGTCTCCTACGAGCAGTACTTC
10,.,.,TRBJ2-3,TRBV11-2,CASSFDTQYF,TGTGCCAGCAGCTTTGATACGCAGTATTTT
16,TRBD1,.,TRBJ2-1,TRBV4-1,CASSQGGQGATNEQFF,TGCGCCAGCAGCCAAGGTGGGCAGGGGGCAACGAATGAGCAGTTCTTC
16,TRBD2,.,TRBJ2-3,TRBV10-3,CAIRGTSGSRTDTQYF,TGTGCCATCAGGGGGACTAGCGGGAGTCGGACAGATACGCAGTATTTT
16,.,.,TRBJ2-2,TRBV14,CASSQGWLANTGELFF,TGTGCCAGCAGCCAAGGATGGCTAGCGAACACCGGGGAGCTGTTTTTT
14,TRBD1,many,TRBJ2-7,TRBV7-6,CASSTGTGTYEQYF,TGTGCCAGCAGCACCGGGACAGGCACCTACGAGCAGTACTTC
13,.,.,TRBJ1-1,TRBV20-1,CSARGGGLLEAFF,TGCAGTGCTAGAGGAGGTGGGCTTCTTGAAGCTTTCTTT
15,.,many,TRBJ2-2,TRBV7-9,CASSLELANTGELFF,TGTGCCAGCAGCTTAGAATTAGCTAACACCGGGGAGCTGTTTTTT
16,TRBD1,.,TRBJ1-5,TRBV4-2,CASSQEGQGTGQPQHF,TGTGCCAGCAGCCAAGAAGGACAGGGTACGGGTCAGCCCCAGCATTTT
15,.,.,TRBJ2-3,TRBV10-3,CAISESGAGTNTQYF,TGTGCCATCAGTGAGTCAGGGGCTGGAACCAATACGCAGTATTTT
16,.,few,TRBJ2-7,TRBV27,CASSLSRGHLSYEQYF,TGTGCCAGCAGTTTATCGCGGGGGCACCTCTCCTACGAGCAGTACTTC
18,.,.,TRBJ2-1,TRBV9,CASSAWDFETSSDNEQFF,TGTGCCAGCAGCGCTTGGGACTTCGAAACTTCGAGCGACAATGAGCAGTTCTTC
16,.,.,TRBJ2-1,TRBV27,CASLGIARSSYNEQFF,TGTGCCAGCCTGGGGATAGCGCGGAGCTCCTACAATGAGCAGTTCTTC
13,.,.,TRBJ1-1,TRBV6-2/TRBV6-3,CASSYAVNTEAFF,TGTGCCAGCAGTTACGCAGTCAACACTGAAGCTTTCTTT
12,.,.,TRBJ1-2,TRBV6-5,CASSYGHHGYTF,TGTGCCAGCAGTTACGGGCACCATGGCTACACCTTC